One sample yielded the 17 T cell receptor beta chains listed below, sequenced in a study of T cells in Graves' hyperthyroidism and ophthalmopathy. RNA transcripts were the template for amplifying TCR beta CDR3 regions. An initial round of RT-PCR targeting the TCR CDR3 relied on the HTBI primer set. TCRdb re-analysed the multiplex PCR reads in MiXCR, keeping a single row per CDR3 protein. This sample has roughly 510,000 distinct CDR3 sequences, with less than 25% found just once. The sample consisted of blood. Source of these receptors: a man between 18 and 29 years old with Graves' hyperthyroidism.

This clonotype was seen more than once but under ten times. This sequence joins TRBV7-9 and TRBJ1-1; weak D call: TRBD1 (5 bases). The CDR3 covers 12 residues. V was clipped by 2 bases and J by 13 bases, with 14 bases between them. Germline V gene sequence: CDR1 SEHNR, CDR2 FQNEAQ (reference sequence). The CDR3 protein is CASSLLSQGCFF. The CDR3 DNA reads as TGTGCCAGCAGCTTACTTTCCCAGGGATGTTTCTTT.

This clonotype has ten or more counts. V usage is TRBV6-1 and J usage is TRBJ1-3, with a possible D match to TRBD1 (5 bases). Looked up from germline, CDR1 is MNHNS and CDR2 is SASEGT. Trimming shortened V by 0 bases and J by 2 bases, and 11 bases separated the two germline ends. This CDR3 has 16 residues. The CDR3 DNA reads TGTGCCAGCAGTGAAGCGGAGAGGGGACCTGGAAACACCATATATTTT. It translates to CASSEAERGPGNTIYF.

This clonotype was seen more than once but under ten times. V gene TRBV20-1 combines with J gene TRBJ2-7; D remains ambiguous. The CDR3 is 13 residues long. Trimming took off 3 bases at V and 5 bases at J, with 14 bases between the two ends. CDR1 is DFQATT and CDR2 is SNEGSKA in the germline V gene (reference sequence). The chain's CDR3 is CSARGTAGDEQYF. The CDR3 coding sequence is TGCAGTGCTAGGGGCACCGCCGGCGACGAGCAGTACTTC.

This clonotype appeared many times. The chain employs TRBV12-3 or TRBV12-4 and TRBJ2-4; D call uncertain. This CDR3 is 16 amino acids long. Trimming took 1 base from V and 3 from J, leaving 13 bases between them. Here the CDR3 DNA reads TGTGCCAGCAGTTTAGGGCTAGTAGATAGCAAAAACATTCAGTACTTC. Encoded protein: CASSLGLVDSKNIQYF.

This chain uses TRBV6-1 with TRBJ1-5; D unresolved. Deletions cut 5 bases from V and 0 bases from J, with 11 bases between. CDR3 length equals 15 residues. The germline V gene has CDR1 MNHNS and CDR2 SASEGT. CDR3 protein: CASSQWFYSNQPQHF. CDR3 bases: TGTGCCAGCAGTCAGTGGTTCTATAGCAATCAGCCCCAGCATTTT.

This chain joins TRBV6-1 and TRBJ1-2; the match to TRBD1 covers 7 bases. V lost 5 bases to trimming and J lost 4 bases; unmatched junction nucleotides: 10. The CDR3 spans 15 residues. CDR1 and CDR2 from the germline V gene are MNHNS and SASEGT. CDR3: CASSPRNTGVYGYTF. The CDR3 coding sequence is TGTGCCAGCAGTCCCAGAAACACAGGGGTCTATGGCTACACCTTC.

The chain uses TRBV3-1 and TRBJ2-7; 10 bases map to TRBD1. Trimming took 4 bases from V and 3 from J; bases not matched to a gene: 6. Germline CDR1 LGHDT, CDR2 YNNKEL (reference sequence). The CDR3 consists of 15 residues. The CDR3 DNA is TGTGCCAGCAGCCTTCCCGGGACAGGGGTCTACGAGCAGTACTTC. Its protein is CASSLPGTGVYEQYF.

This clonotype has at least ten counts. The chain couples TRBV6-5 to TRBJ2-5; TRBD2 matches 13 bases. The trim removed 9 bases at V and 2 bases at J, leaving 9 bases unmatched. There are 16 residues in the CDR3. Germline CDR1 is MNHEY and CDR2 is SVGAGI. CDR3 amino acids: CASGEGLAGFQETQYF. For the CDR3, the DNA is TGTGCCAGTGGCGAGGGACTAGCGGGGTTTCAAGAGACCCAGTACTTC.

This clonotype was recorded many times. This chain links TRBV2 with TRBJ1-1, with 9 nucleotides matching TRBD1. This CDR3 has 15 residues. The trim removed 8 bases at V and 5 bases at J, leaving 12 bases unmatched. In germline, CDR1 is SNHLY, CDR2 FYNNEI. CDR3 loop: CASQSNTGGRTEAFF. In DNA form, the CDR3 reads TGTGCCAGCCAGAGTAATACAGGGGGCAGGACTGAAGCTTTCTTT.

This CDR3 reads CASMSVGNIQYF. In DNA form, the CDR3 reads TGTGCCAGCATGAGTGTGGGCAACATTCAGTACTTC. The V call is TRBV6-1, the J call TRBJ2-4; D is ambiguous. Germline CDR1 and CDR2: MNHNS and SASEGT. The V and J ends lost 7 bases and 7 bases respectively, with 11 bases between them. The CDR3 covers 12 residues.

Ten or more counts support this clonotype. The J gene is TRBJ1-1, the V gene TRBV4-1, with 10 bases identical to TRBD1. Germline values: CDR1 MGHRA, CDR2 YSYEKL. V gave up 0 bases and J gave up 0 bases; unmatched junction bases: 4. The CDR3 is 17 residues long. CDR3 sequence (DNA): TGCGCCAGCAGCCAAGAGGGGGACAGGGGTGTGAACACTGAAGCTTTCTTT. Translated: CASSQEGDRGVNTEAFF.

This clonotype showed up just a few times. The chain joins TRBV28 to TRBJ2-7; D is undetermined. This CDR3 is 15 amino acids long. Per the germline V gene, CDR1 is MDHEN and CDR2 is SYDVKM. Between the trimmed V and J ends, which lost 6 bases and 2 bases, there was a span of 17 bases. CDR3 nucleotide sequence: TGTGCCAGCAGACCCCGGACGCTGGGCACCTACGAGCAGTACTTC. This encodes CASRPRTLGTYEQYF.

At least ten counts were recorded for this clonotype. V usage is TRBV27 and J usage is TRBJ1-1; a possible D gene is TRBD1 (6 bases). This CDR3 region has 13 residues. In germline, CDR1 is MNHEY, CDR2 SMNVEV (reference sequence). With 3 bases removed from V and 5 bases from J, the gap between germline ends came to 10 bases. The DNA of the CDR3 is TGTGCCAGCAGTTTTACAGGGACAACTGAAGCTTTCTTT. Protein product: CASSFTGTTEAFF.

The V gene is TRBV28, the J gene TRBJ1-5; TRBD1 might be the D (6 bases). Germline V gene sequence: CDR1 MDHEN, CDR2 SYDVKM. This CDR3 spans 15 amino acids. Trimming stripped 5 bases from V and 3 bases from J, with 14 bases between. The CDR3 DNA reads as TGTGCCAGCAGTCCTCGGGGGCAGCCCAATCAGCCCCAGCATTTT. Its protein is CASSPRGQPNQPQHF.

This clonotype has a handful of counts. J is TRBJ1-1 and V is TRBV12-3 or TRBV12-4; TRBD1 matches 8 bases. The J segment lost 1 base and the V segment lost 6 bases, leaving 7 bases of the junction unmatched. The CDR3 is 15 residues long. The CDR3 DNA reads as TGTGCCAGCAGGGAGACAGGGGAGGCGAACACTGAAGCTTTCTTT. Encoded protein: CASRETGEANTEAFF.

V is TRBV19 and J is TRBJ1-5; possible D gene TRBD1, 5 bases. Germline V gene sequence: CDR1 LNHDA, CDR2 SQIVND (reference sequence). CDR3 size: 13 residues. Between the trimmed V and J ends, which lost 6 bases and 2 bases, there was a span of 8 bases. The DNA of the CDR3 is TGTGCCAGTAGGAGGGGAGGCAATCAGCCCCAGCATTTT. Translating gives CASRRGGNQPQHF.

This rearrangement joins TRBV6-1 to TRBJ1-2; no firm D call. Germline CDR1 and CDR2: MNHNS and SASEGT. The CDR3 consists of 15 residues. V was cut by 5 bases and J by 0 bases, with 13 bases left in between. CDR3 residues: CASSPRGIANYGYTF. The CDR3 nucleotides are TGTGCCAGCAGTCCGCGGGGTATAGCTAACTATGGCTACACCTTC.